This TCR beta chain was observed in a study of blood T cell repertoires in COVID-19. Study information: Spain, Italy and the United States supplied samples that represented acute and convalescent COVID-19. PBMCs, B-cell-depleted T cells, or T cells were the source of the cDNA or gDNA that made up the material.

As originally analysed: Cell counts per sample came from amplifying reference gene primers. Clones were read by immunoSEQ multiplex PCR, and TCRdb kept only the in-frame ones, dropping some. That table gives V, J and clone size, and the DNA gave D and trimming. The sample holds more than 250,000 clones, about 80% seen once. The length of the CDR3 is 17 residues. Germline lookup yields CDR1 SGHDT and CDR2 YYEEEE. Trimming removed 4 bases from V and 0 bases from J, with 17 bases in between. This TCR was recovered from a human donor in a cohort sampled during active COVID-19. The rearrangement links TRBV5-6 to TRBJ1-3; possible D gene TRBD1, 6 bases. Sequencing was done on a sample of peripheral blood. CDR3 DNA sequence: TGTGCCAGCAGCCCCCCACTCCAGACAGGCTCTGGAAACACCATATATTTT. Translation: CASSPPLQTGSGNTIYF.